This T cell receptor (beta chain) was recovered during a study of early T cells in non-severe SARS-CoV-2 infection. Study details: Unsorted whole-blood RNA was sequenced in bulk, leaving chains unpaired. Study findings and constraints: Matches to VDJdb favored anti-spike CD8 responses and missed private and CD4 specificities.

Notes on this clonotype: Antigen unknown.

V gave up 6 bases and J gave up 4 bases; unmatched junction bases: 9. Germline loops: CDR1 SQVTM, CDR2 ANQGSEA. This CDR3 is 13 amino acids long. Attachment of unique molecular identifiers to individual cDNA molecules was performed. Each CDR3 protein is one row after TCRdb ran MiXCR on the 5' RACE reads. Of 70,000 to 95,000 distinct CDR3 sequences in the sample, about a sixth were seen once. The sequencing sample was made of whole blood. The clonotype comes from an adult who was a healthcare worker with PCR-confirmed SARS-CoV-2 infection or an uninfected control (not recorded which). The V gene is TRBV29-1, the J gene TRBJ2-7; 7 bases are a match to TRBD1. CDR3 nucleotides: TGCAGCGTGACCCGGGACAGAATTTACGAGCAGTACTTC. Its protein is CSVTRDRIYEQYF.